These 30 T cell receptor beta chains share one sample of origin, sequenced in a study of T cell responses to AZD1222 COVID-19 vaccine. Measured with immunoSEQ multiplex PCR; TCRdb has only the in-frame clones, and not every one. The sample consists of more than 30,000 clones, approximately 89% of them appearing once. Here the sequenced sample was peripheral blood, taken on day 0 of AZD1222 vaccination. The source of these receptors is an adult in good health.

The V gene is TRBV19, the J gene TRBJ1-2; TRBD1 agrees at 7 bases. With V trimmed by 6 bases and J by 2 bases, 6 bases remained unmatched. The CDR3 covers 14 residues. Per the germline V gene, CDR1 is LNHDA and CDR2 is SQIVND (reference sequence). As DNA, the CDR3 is TGTGCCAGTAGCCCAGGACAGGTCAACTATGGCTACACCTTC. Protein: CASSPGQVNYGYTF.

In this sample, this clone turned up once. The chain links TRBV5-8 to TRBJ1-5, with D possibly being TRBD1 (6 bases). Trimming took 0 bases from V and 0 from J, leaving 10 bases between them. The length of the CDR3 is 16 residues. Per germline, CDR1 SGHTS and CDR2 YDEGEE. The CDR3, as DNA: TGTGCCAGCAGCTTGGACCCAGGGGTTAGCAATCAGCCCCAGCATTTT. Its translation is CASSLDPGVSNQPQHF.

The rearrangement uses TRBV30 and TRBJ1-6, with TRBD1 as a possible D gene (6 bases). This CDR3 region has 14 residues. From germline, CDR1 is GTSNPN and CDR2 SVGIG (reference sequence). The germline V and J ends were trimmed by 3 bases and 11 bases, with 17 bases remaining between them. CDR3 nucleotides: TGTGCCTGGAGCGCTTACAGGGCCCTCGCACCCCTCCACTTT. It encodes CAWSAYRALAPLHF.

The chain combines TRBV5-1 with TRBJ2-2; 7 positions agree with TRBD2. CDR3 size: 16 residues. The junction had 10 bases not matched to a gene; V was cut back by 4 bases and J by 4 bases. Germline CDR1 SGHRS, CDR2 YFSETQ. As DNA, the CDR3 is TGCGCCAGCAGCCAAGTCGGGACTACGCTCACCGGGGAGCTGTTTTTT. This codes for CASSQVGTTLTGELFF.

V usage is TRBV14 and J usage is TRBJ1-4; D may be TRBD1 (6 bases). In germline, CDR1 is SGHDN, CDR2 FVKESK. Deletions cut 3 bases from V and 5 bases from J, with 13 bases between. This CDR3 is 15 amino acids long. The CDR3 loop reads CASSHHARGNEKLFF. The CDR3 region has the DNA TGTGCCAGCAGCCATCATGCCAGGGGAAATGAAAAACTGTTTTTT.

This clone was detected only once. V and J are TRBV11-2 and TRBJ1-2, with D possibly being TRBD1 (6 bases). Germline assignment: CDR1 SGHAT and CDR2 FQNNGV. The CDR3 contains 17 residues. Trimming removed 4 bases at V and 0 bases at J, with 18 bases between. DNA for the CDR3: TGTGCCAGCAGCTCATCCACAGGGATAGTCTCTAACTATGGCTACACCTTC. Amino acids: CASSSSTGIVSNYGYTF.

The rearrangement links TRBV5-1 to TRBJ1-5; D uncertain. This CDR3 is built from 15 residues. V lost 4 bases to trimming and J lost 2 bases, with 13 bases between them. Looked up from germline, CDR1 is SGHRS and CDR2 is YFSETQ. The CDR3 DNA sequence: TGCGCCAGCAGCAGCGCGGGCGGGGGCAATCAGCCCCAGCATTTT. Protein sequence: CASSSAGGGNQPQHF.

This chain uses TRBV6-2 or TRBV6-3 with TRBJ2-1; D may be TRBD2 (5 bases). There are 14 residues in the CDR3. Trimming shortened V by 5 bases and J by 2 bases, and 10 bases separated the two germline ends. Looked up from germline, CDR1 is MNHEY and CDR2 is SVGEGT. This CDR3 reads CASSTQRPYNEQFF. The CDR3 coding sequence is TGTGCCAGCAGTACCCAGCGGCCCTACAATGAGCAGTTCTTC.

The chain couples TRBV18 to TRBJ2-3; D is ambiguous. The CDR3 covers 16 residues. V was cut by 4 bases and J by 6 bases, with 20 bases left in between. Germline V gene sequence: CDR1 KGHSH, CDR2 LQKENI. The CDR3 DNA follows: TGTGCCAGCTCACTCGACTCTCTCTCGATATGGGATACGCAGTATTTT. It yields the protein CASSLDSLSIWDTQYF.

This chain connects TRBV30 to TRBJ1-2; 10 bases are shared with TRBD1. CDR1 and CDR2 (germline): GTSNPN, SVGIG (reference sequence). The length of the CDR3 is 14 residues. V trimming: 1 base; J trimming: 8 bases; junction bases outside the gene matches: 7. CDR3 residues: CAWSGDRGFKGYTF. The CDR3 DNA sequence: TGTGCCTGGAGTGGGGACAGGGGATTCAAGGGCTACACCTTC.

CDR3 sequence reads: CAWKRGNTIYF. The DNA of the CDR3 is TGTGCCTGGAAGAGGGGAAACACCATATATTTT. The J gene is TRBJ1-3, the V gene TRBV30; D unresolved. The CDR3 runs to 11 residues. CDR1 is GTSNPN, CDR2 SVGIG, per germline (reference sequence). The V end was cut by 4 bases, the J end by 4 bases, with 5 bases between. The full variable domain, rest sourced from reference TRBV30 and TRBJ1-3, is SQTIHQWPATLVQPVGSPLSLECTVEGTSNPNLYWYRQAAGRGLQLLFYSVGIGQISSEVPQNLSASRPQDRQFILSSKKLLLSDSGFYLCAWKRGNTIYFGEGSWLTVV.

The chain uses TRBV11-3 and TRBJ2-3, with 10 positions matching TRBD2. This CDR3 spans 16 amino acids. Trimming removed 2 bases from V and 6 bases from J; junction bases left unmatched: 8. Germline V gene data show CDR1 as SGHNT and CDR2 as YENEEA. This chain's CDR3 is CASSLKRSGGVDTQYF. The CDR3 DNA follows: TGTGCCAGCAGCTTAAAGAGGAGCGGGGGGGTGGATACGCAGTATTTT.

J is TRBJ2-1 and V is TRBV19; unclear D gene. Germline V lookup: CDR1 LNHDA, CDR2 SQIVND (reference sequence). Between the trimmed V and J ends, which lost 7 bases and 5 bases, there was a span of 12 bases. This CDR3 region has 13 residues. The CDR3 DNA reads TGTGCCAGTAACAAAGCAGGAAACAATGAGCAGTTCTTC. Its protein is CASNKAGNNEQFF. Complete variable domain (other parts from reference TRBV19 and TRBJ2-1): DGGITQSPKYLFRKEGQNVTLSCEQNLNHDAMYWYRQDPGQGLRLIYYSQIVNDFQKGDIAEGYSVSREKKESFPLTVTSAQKNPTAFYLCASNKAGNNEQFFGPGTRLTVL.

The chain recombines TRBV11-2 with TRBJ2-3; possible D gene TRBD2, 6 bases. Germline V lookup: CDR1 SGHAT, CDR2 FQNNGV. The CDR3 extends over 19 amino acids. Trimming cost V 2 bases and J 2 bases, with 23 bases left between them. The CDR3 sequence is CASSLHIMGFWRDTDTQYF. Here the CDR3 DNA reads TGTGCCAGCAGCTTACATATTATGGGTTTTTGGAGGGACACAGATACGCAGTATTTT.

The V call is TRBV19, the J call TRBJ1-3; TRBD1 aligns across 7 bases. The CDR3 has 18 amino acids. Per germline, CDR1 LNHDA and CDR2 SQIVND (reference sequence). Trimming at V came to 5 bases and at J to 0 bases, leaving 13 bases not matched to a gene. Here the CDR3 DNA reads TGTGCCAGTAGTGAATCAACGACAGGGAGCTCCTCTGGAAACACCATATATTTT. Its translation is CASSESTTGSSSGNTIYF.

For the CDR3, the DNA is TGTGCCAGCAGCCTTACCCCTGAGATCGGCCAAGAGACCCAGTACTTC. Translation: CASSLTPEIGQETQYF. The J gene is TRBJ2-5, the V gene TRBV5-4; D gene ambiguous. The CDR3 sequence is 16 residues long. The germline gives CDR1 SGHNT, CDR2 YYREEE (reference sequence). V was trimmed by 4 bases and J by 1 base, leaving 17 bases between them.

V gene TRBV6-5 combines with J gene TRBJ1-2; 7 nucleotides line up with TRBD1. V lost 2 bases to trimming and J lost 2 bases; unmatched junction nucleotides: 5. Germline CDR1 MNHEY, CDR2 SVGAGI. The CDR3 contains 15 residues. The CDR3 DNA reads TGTGCCAGCAGTTACCCGGCAGGGGGAAACTATGGCTACACCTTC. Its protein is CASSYPAGGNYGYTF.

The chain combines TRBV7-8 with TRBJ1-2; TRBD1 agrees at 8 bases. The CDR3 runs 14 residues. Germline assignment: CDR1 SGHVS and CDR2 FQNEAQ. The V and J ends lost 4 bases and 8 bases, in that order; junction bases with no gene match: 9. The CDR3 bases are TGTGCCAGCAGCTCAGGGACAGGAGGGTACGGCTACACCTTC. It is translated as CASSSGTGGYGYTF.

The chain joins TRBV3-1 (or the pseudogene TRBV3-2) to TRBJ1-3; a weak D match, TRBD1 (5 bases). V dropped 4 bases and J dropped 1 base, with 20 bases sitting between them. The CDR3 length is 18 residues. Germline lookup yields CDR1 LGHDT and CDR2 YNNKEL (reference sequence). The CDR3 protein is CASSRVSSGASSGNTIYF. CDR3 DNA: TGTGCCAGCAGCCGCGTCTCCTCCGGGGCTTCATCTGGAAACACCATATATTTT.

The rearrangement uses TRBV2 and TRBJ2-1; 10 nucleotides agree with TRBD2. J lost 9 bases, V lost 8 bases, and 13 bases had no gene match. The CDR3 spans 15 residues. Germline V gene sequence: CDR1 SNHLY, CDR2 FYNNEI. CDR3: CASSMGQRGGLEQFF. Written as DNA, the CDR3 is TGTGCCAGCTCAATGGGCCAGCGGGGGGGCCTTGAGCAGTTCTTC.

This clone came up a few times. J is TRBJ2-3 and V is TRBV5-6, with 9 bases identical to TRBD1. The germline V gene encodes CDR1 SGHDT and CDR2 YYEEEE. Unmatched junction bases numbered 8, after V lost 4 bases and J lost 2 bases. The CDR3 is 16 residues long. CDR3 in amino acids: CASSPGTGRTTDTQYF. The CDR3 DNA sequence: TGTGCCAGCAGCCCCGGGACAGGGCGGACCACAGATACGCAGTATTTT.

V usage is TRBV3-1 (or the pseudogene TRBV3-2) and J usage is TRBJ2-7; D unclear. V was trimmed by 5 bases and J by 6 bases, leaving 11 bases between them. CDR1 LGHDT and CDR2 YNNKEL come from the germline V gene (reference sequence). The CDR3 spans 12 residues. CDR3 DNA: TGTGCCAGCAGCTCCATTCTCGGCGAGCAGTACTTC. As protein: CASSSILGEQYF.

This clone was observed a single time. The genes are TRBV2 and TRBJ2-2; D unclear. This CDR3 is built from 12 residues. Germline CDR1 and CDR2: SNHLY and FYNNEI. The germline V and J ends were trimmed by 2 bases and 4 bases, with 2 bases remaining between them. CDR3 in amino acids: CASSESTGELFF. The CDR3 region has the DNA TGTGCCAGCAGTGAAAGCACCGGGGAGCTGTTTTTT. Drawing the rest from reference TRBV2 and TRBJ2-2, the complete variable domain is EPEVTQTPSHQVTQMGQEVILRCVPISNHLYFYWYRQILGQKVEFLVSFYNNEISEKSEIFDDQFSVERPDGSNFTLKIRSTKLEDSAMYFCASSESTGELFFGEGSRLTVL.

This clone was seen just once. This chain's CDR3 is CAWAGTQGISNQPQHF. The CDR3 bases are TGTGCCTGGGCTGGGACTCAGGGGATTAGCAATCAGCCCCAGCATTTT. The rearrangement uses TRBV30 and TRBJ1-5; weak D call: TRBD1 (6 bases). V lost 5 bases to trimming and J lost 0 bases, with 17 bases between them. Looked up from germline, CDR1 is GTSNPN and CDR2 is SVGIG (reference sequence). This CDR3 has 16 residues.

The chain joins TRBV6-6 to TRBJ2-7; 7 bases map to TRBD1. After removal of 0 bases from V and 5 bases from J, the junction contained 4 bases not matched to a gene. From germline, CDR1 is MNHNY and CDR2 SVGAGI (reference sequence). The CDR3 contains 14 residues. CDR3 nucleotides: TGTGCCAGCAGTTACTCAGACAGGGCAAACGAGCAGTACTTC. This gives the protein CASSYSDRANEQYF.

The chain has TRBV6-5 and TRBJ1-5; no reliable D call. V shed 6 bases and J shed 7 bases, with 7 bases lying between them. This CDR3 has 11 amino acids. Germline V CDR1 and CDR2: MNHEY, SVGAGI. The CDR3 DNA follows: TGTGCCAGCAGCCTCGGACAGCCCCAGCATTTT. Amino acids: CASSLGQPQHF.

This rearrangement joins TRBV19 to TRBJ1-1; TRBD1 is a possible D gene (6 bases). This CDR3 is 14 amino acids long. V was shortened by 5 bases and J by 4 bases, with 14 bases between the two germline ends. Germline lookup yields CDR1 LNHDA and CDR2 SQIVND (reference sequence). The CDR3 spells CASSGFTGTTEAFF. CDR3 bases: TGTGCCAGTAGTGGCTTCACAGGGACCACTGAAGCTTTCTTT. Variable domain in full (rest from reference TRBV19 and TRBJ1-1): DGGITQSPKYLFRKEGQNVTLSCEQNLNHDAMYWYRQDPGQGLRLIYYSQIVNDFQKGDIAEGYSVSREKKESFPLTVTSAQKNPTAFYLCASSGFTGTTEAFFGQGTRLTVV.

CDR3 in amino acids: CASSGAGPTVSPLHF. For the CDR3, the DNA is TGTGCCAGCAGTGGAGCGGGGCCGACGGTATCACCCCTCCACTTT. The rearrangement joins TRBV6-1 to TRBJ1-6; maybe TRBD1 (5 bases). Germline V gene lookup returns CDR1 MNHNS and CDR2 SASEGT. There are 15 residues in the CDR3. The V end was cut by 4 bases, the J end by 10 bases, with 17 bases between.

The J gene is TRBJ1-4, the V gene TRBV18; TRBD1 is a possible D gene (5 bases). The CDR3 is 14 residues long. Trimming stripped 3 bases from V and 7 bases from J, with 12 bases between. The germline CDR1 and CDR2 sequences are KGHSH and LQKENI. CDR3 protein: CASSPLGTSEKLFF. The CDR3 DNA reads TGTGCCAGCTCACCCCTTGGGACGAGTGAAAAACTGTTTTTT.

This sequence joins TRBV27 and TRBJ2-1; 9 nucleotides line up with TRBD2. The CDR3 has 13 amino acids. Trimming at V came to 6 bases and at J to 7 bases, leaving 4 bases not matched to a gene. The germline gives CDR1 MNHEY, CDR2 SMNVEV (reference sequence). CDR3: CASRASGENEQFF. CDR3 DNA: TGTGCCAGCAGGGCTAGCGGGGAAAATGAGCAGTTCTTC.